This T cell receptor beta chain was sequenced during a study of cytomegalovirus exposure and HLA in healthy donors (dated by TCRdb to the late 2010s). Notes on the research overall: In an earlier analysis of 550 to 750 of the donors, 250 to 350 Gb of sequence data and 90 million to 130 million unique TCR beta sequences from 150 million to 200 million T cells were reported. Both class I and class II loci were covered by HLA typing, at four-digit resolution. The T cell repertoires of 670 or so subjects were profiled by immunosequencing and related to cytomegalovirus serostatus. To predict cytomegalovirus infection status, the study brought together high-throughput TCR immunosequencing, statistical association of individual TCRs with disease status, and machine learning. A separate validation cohort of over 95 different subjects was used in addition to the approximately 700-subject first cohort. Of the approximately 400 genotyped donors, approximately 81% were placed in the genetic ancestry cluster associated with self-reported Caucasian donors. Roughly 5 DR-DQ haplotypes were handled as single units for association and clustering, since linkage in the cohort was strong. The later analysis used no new phenotypic data to find candidate immune exposures, relying instead on TCR beta sequences and their occurrence across donors. Typing coverage differed by locus: A, B, C, DRB1 and DQB1 were typed in about 620-630 donors, DQA1 in about 500, DPA1 in some 610, and DPB1 in around 490. A later genetic analysis took genome-wide SNP genotypes for 398 of the 666 donors and used that subset as a discovery cohort. To study patterns of TCR occurrence, a later analysis re-analyzed previously published TCR beta repertoires from under 750 donors and added high-resolution HLA genotyping. An early release that covered 500 to 800 HLA-typed donors contained about 300 gigabases of sequencing data and 65 million to 100 million unique TCR sequences. Alongside the repertoire data, information on donor age, sex, ethnicity and CMV serostatus was compiled. To decide whether each TCR beta V gene segment behaved as functional or pseudogenic, an earlier analysis of some 540 of the donors relied on high-throughput TCR beta sequencing. Among 398 genotyped donors of the cohort, an average of approximately 240,000 unique TCR beta nucleotide sequences were sequenced per donor, roughly 18% of them non-productive. Every discovery cohort repertoire had been produced on one sequencing platform. The aim of the study was to test whether cataloging public T cell receptors could identify signatures of past pathogen exposure.

From the germline V gene (reference sequence), CDR1 is LNHDA and CDR2 is SQIVND. V drops 6 bases and J drops 5 bases, leaving 10 bases in between. The CDR3, from cysteine to phenylalanine, totals 13 residues. The CDR3 DNA has 39 bases and is translated from base 1. The cohort was made up of around 720 healthy bone marrow donors. All cohort members were sampled while nominally healthy, although unrecorded immune exposures were likely present. The donor was CMV seropositive and was included in the group of some 290 seropositive cohort members. Every donor gave a peripheral blood sample, and the peripheral blood mononuclear cells from that sample were used for TCR beta sequencing. The Qiagen DNeasy Blood Extraction Kit was used to extract genomic DNA from the blood cell samples. A remark on this clone: Its antigen is unknown. Base qualities are missing; no much larger clone stands one base away.

Points the paper makes about the study in general: An earlier analysis of around 500 of the donors showed that most TCR beta V segments appeared in productive rearrangements either about 87% or about 30% of the time, which broadly matched IMGT annotations. Most TCR sequences were observed very rarely across donors, whereas some public TCRs were present in many individuals. The study listed approximately 160 TCR beta chains as associated with cytomegalovirus. According to the authors, the approach could potentially be generalized to other disease states and immunological phenotypes. CMV serostatus was the only immune exposure information available for the cohort. The presence/absence analyses assumed that sequencing depth was roughly uniform across donors, and that assumption may not be true. When HLA alleles, especially DR and DQ, strongly co-occurred, TCR associations were difficult to assign to individual alleles. In a later analysis, HLA-associated TCR beta chains showed more clonal expansion and lower generation probabilities than non-associated chains that were equally common. Some IMGT-functional V segments, including TRBV6-2 and TRBV6-3, could not be distinguished by the 87-base-pair reads and were therefore excluded. Because HLA typing was missing for some donors at each locus, association tests included only the typed subset. Because counts were too low, more than 15 rarely observed V segments, including chromosome 9 orphons, were excluded from the earlier analysis of around 640 of the donors. Correlated functional status among segregating V segments might be attributable to linkage disequilibrium, but an unknown experimental factor could not be ruled out. A few of the identified cytomegalovirus-associated TCR beta chains were confirmed in vitro to be specific for cytomegalovirus antigens. A later genetic analysis reported fewer N-insertions in productive TCRs among donors in an Asian-associated ancestry cluster than the roughly 700-donor mean. In a later analysis, several top co-occurrence clusters were reported to appear linked to parvovirus B19, influenza, CMV and Epstein-Barr virus. According to a later analysis, TCR association rates differed among HLA loci, with DRB1 alleles showing the most associated TCRs and HLA-C alleles showing the fewest. According to a later analysis, most CMV-associated TCR beta chains appeared to be HLA-restricted, and the HLA associations seemed to be driven largely by CMV exposure. In a later analysis, 16,951 TCR beta sequences were associated with specific HLA alleles at a false discovery rate of 0.05. Cytomegalovirus status was reported to be diagnosed by the classifier with high specificity and sensitivity in both the original and validation cohorts. V-gene and J-gene trimming of TCR beta chains was associated with a missense DCLRE1C variant in a later genetic analysis, and the association was replicated in an independent cohort. A further reported finding was that TCR beta sequences accurately predicted the HLA-A and HLA-B alleles for most subjects in the first cohort. In this cohort, only TCR beta chains were sequenced, and detectable features were limited by the absence of alpha or paired-chain data. A cluster of highly shared sequence variants was judged likely to represent a technical artifact of the sequencing pipeline.

The library was prepared using the immunoSEQ multiplex PCR assay. For the multiplex PCR, a mixture combining 60 forward primers for TCR Vbeta segments and 13 reverse primers for TCR Jbeta segments was used. The CDR3 region of rearranged TCR beta genes was amplified from genomic DNA by a multiplex PCR assay. The Illumina HiSeq System was used to sequence the amplified TCR beta libraries as 87-base-pair reads. The study's processing was this. A later analysis counted about 80 million unique TCR beta chains across the 666 repertoires, and roughly 11 million of these chains were shared by at least two donors. Raw reads were error-corrected and collapsed into unique sequences by a nearest-neighbor algorithm in which closely related sequences were merged to remove PCR and sequencing errors. Alignment of CDR3 sequences to IMGT reference sequences was used to assign V, D and J gene segments. For a sequence to be retained, a match of at least six nucleotides was required to both a V gene segment and a J gene segment. A rearrangement was called productive if the CDR3 had no stop codons and remained in frame with V and J, and every other rearrangement was called non-productive. CDR3 was defined according to IMGT convention as the region running from the second conserved V-encoded cysteine to the conserved J-encoded phenylalanine. In an earlier analysis of just under 600 of the donors, sequences lacking an unambiguous match to a single V gene segment were excluded. An earlier analysis of a few hundred of the donors classified V segments as functional when productive rearrangements were above 56.7% and as segregating when the standard deviation between donors was above 5%. A statistical classification framework was built to diagnose cytomegalovirus status from the catalog of TCR beta chain sequences. A later analysis assigned V and J genes by comparing TCR nucleotide sequences with IMGT/GENE-DB human TR gene sequences. The TCRdist pipeline was used in a later analysis to assign CDR3 sequences and most-parsimonious VDJ recombination scenarios. In a later analysis, each TCR beta chain was defined by its CDR3 amino acid sequence together with its V-gene family, and reads without a unique V-gene family were excluded. As a way to deal with suspected cross-contamination and a sequencing artifact, a later analysis dropped nearly 600 nucleotide sequences that were highly shared and had low generation probability. In a later analysis, a clonal expansion index for each public chain was calculated from normalized within-repertoire ranks of inferred template counts. In a later analysis, generation probabilities were computed using a VDJ recombination model fitted to out-of-frame rearrangements, and the results were checked against IGoR. A later analysis scored TCR-TCR, TCR-HLA and TCR-CMV co-occurrence with hypergeometric tests, applying a repertoire-size bias correction to TCR pairs. In a later analysis, false discovery rates were estimated by permuting HLA or CMV assignments 20 times. A later analysis grouped co-occurring TCRs with DBSCAN, adding TCRdist sequence similarity when clustering within HLA-allele-positive subsets. Repertoires with fewer than 30,000 or more than 120,000 public chains, plus five repertoires with anomalous nucleotide sharing, were excluded from co-occurrence clustering. TCRdb carries this immuneACCESS record with in-frame sequences only. Its versions omit some clonotypes, under half of them owing to an unresolved V gene in the studies checked, with the rest unexplained. V, J and clone size reflect that table, while D and trimming were determined from the DNA. Within this sample are 130,000 to 150,000 clones, with roughly four fifths of them counted one time only. Of the sample, around 2.9% is held by the ten largest clones.

This TCR was sampled from a man between 35 and 55 years old in good health and CMV-seropositive. The receptor chain draws on TRBV19 and TRBJ1-4; a tentative D match to TRBD1 spans 5 bases. Source material: PBMCs. At the DNA level, the sequence is TGTGCCAGTAGGGGACTGGGGAATGAAAAACTGTTTTTT. Its protein is CASRGLGNEKLFF. The CDR3, completed at both ends by the reference TRBV19 and TRBJ1-4 genes, gives the full variable domain DGGITQSPKYLFRKEGQNVTLSCEQNLNHDAMYWYRQDPGQGLRLIYYSQIVNDFQKGDIAEGYSVSREKKESFPLTVTSAQKNPTAFYLCASRGLGNEKLFFGSGTQLSVL.